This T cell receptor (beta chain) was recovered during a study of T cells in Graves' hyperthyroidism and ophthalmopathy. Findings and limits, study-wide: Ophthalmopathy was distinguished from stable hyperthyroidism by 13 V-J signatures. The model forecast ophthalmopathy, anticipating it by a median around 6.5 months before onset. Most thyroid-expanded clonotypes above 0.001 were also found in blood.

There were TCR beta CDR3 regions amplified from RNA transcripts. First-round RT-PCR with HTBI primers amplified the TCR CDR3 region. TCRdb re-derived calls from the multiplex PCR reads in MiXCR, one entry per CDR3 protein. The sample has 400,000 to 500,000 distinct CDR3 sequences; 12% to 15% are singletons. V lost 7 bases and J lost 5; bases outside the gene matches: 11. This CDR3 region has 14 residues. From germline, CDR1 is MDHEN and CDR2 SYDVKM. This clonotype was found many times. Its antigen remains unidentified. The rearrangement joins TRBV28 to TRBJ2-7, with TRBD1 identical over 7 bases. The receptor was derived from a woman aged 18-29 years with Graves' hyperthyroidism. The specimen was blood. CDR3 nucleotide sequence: TGTGCCAGCACCCTAGGAACAGGGGACCACGAGCAGTACTTC. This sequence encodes CASTLGTGDHEQYF.